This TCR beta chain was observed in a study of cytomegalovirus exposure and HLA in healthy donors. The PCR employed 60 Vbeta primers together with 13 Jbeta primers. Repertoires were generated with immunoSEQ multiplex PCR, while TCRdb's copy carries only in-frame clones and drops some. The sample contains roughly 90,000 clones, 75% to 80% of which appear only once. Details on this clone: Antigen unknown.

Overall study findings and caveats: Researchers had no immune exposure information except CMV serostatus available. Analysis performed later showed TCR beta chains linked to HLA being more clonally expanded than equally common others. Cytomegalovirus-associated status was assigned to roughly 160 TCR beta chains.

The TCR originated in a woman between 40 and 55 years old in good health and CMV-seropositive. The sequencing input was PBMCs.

CDR3 in amino acids: CASSRSLGQGGEKLFF. In DNA form, the CDR3 reads TGTGCCAGCAGCCGTTCTTTAGGACAGGGCGGTGAAAAACTGTTTTTT. The chain carries TRBV4-2 and TRBJ1-4; TRBD1 agrees at 8 bases. V lost 4 bases and J lost 7; bases outside the gene matches: 11. The length of the CDR3 is 16 residues. Germline assignment: CDR1 LGHNA and CDR2 YNFKEQ.